A single sample gave rise to the 10 T cell receptor beta chains below, sequenced in a study of long-term antiretroviral therapy in people with HIV. A v3.0 immunoSEQ assay was performed at survey level. Only in-frame clones appear in the TCRdb table, and some are missing; sequencing was by immunoSEQ multiplex PCR. The profile covers tens of thousands of clones, with around 80% appearing a single time and roughly 18% taken by the ten largest. The input for sequencing was unsorted PBMCs, taken 0.5 years before starting antiretroviral therapy. The origin of the receptors is a man aged 35 to 55 with HIV.

The chain couples TRBV5-1 to TRBJ1-3; D is uncertain. Germline V gene sequence: CDR1 SGHRS, CDR2 YFSETQ. The CDR3 has 12 amino acids. V dropped 6 bases and J dropped 4 bases, with 8 bases sitting between them. The CDR3 nucleotides read TGCGCCAGCACCTCCGCAGGAAACACCATATATTTT. This gives the protein CASTSAGNTIYF. Full variable domain (missing parts from reference TRBV5-1 and TRBJ1-3): KAGVTQTPRYLIKTRGQQVTLSCSPISGHRSVSWYQQTPGQGLQFLFEYFSETQRNKGNFPGRFSGRQFSNSRSEMNVSTLELGDSALYLCASTSAGNTIYFGEGSWLTVV.

The rearrangement links TRBV9 to TRBJ2-3; TRBD2 is a possible D gene (6 bases). From germline, CDR1 is SGDLS and CDR2 YYNGEE. The CDR3 totals 16 residues. Between the trimmed V and J ends, which lost 4 bases and 0 bases, there was a span of 15 bases. CDR3 loop: CASSPRAGGSTDTQYF. The CDR3 region has the DNA TGTGCCAGCAGCCCCCGGGCCGGGGGTAGCACAGATACGCAGTATTTT. Based on the CDR3 plus reference TRBV9 and TRBJ2-3, the full variable domain is DSGVTQTPKHLITATGQRVTLRCSPRSGDLSVYWYQQSLDQGLQFLIQYYNGEERAKGNILERFSAQQFPDLHSELNLSSLELGDSALYFCASSPRAGGSTDTQYFGPGTRLTVL.

The chain recombines TRBV10-3 with TRBJ2-7, with TRBD1 matching over 7 bases. CDR1 is ENHRY, CDR2 SYGVKD, per germline. With V trimmed by 6 bases and J by 2 bases, 10 bases remained unmatched. The length of the CDR3 is 15 residues. CDR3 sequence reads: CAISPTGAGAYEQYF. The CDR3 bases are TGTGCCATCAGCCCAACAGGGGCCGGGGCCTACGAGCAGTACTTC.

The V gene is TRBV7-9, the J gene TRBJ2-7, with 10 bases identical to TRBD2. The length of the CDR3 is 14 residues. Germline V CDR1 and CDR2: SEHNR, FQNEAQ (reference sequence). V was clipped by 5 bases and J by 4 bases; unmatched bases: 5. CDR3 in amino acids: CASSPAGGAYEQYF. As DNA, the CDR3 is TGTGCCAGCAGCCCAGCGGGGGGGGCATACGAGCAGTACTTC.

The chain couples TRBV28 to TRBJ1-4, with 12 bases lining up with TRBD1. Germline CDR1 and CDR2: MDHEN and SYDVKM. After removal of 4 bases from V and 7 bases from J, the junction contained 16 bases not matched to a gene. This CDR3 spans 19 amino acids. The CDR3 DNA reads as TGTGCCAGCAGTTCGATACTCCGGGACAGGGGGCCGGGAGGTGAAAAACTGTTTTTT. It encodes CASSSILRDRGPGGEKLFF.

This clone was counted a single time. J is TRBJ1-5 and V is TRBV15, with D unresolved. Trimming removed 3 bases from V and 6 bases from J, with 12 bases in between. CDR3 length: 14 amino acids. Germline V CDR1 and CDR2: LNHNV, YYDKDF (reference sequence). CDR3: CATSSAGSAQPQHF. CDR3 nucleotide sequence: TGTGCCACCAGCAGCGCCGGGAGCGCTCAGCCCCAGCATTTT. Complete variable domain (other parts from reference TRBV15 and TRBJ1-5): DAMVIQNPRYQVTQFGKPVTLSCSQTLNHNVMYWYQQKSSQAPKLLFHYYDKDFNNEADTPDNFQSRRPNTSFCFLDIRSPGLGDTAMYLCATSSAGSAQPQHFGDGTRLSIL.

The chain combines TRBV7-8 with TRBJ1-3; TRBD1 matches at 9 bases. V shed 5 bases and J 2 bases; nucleotides not matched to a gene: 13. CDR1 SGHVS and CDR2 FQNEAQ come from the germline V gene. The CDR3 sequence is 18 residues long. This CDR3 reads CASSEGQGRSLTGNTIYF. The CDR3 nucleotides are TGTGCCAGCAGCGAGGGACAGGGTCGTAGTCTCACTGGAAACACCATATATTTT.

The V gene is TRBV7-2, the J gene TRBJ2-2; D gene unclear. CDR1 is SGHTA and CDR2 is FQGNSA in the germline V gene. CDR3 length: 14 amino acids. V was shortened by 6 bases and J by 3 bases, with 11 bases between the two germline ends. The chain's CDR3 is CASRLTRDTGELFF. The CDR3 region has the DNA TGTGCCAGCAGACTAACAAGAGACACCGGGGAGCTGTTTTTT.

The rearrangement links TRBV7-3 to TRBJ2-1; no definite D call. Germline CDR1 is SGHTA and CDR2 is FQGTGA. The CDR3 length is 13 residues. The V and J ends lost 1 base and 7 bases respectively, with 8 bases between them. For the CDR3, the DNA is TGTGCCAGCAGCTTAAACAAGGGTAATGAGCAGTTCTTC. This sequence encodes CASSLNKGNEQFF.

The chain combines TRBV27 with TRBJ1-2, with 9 bases aligning to TRBD1. The CDR3 is 14 residues long. Per the germline V gene, CDR1 is MNHEY and CDR2 is SMNVEV (reference sequence). Trimming cost V 1 base and J 6 bases; bases outside gene matches: 3. CDR3 nucleotides: TGTGCCAGCAGTTTATTAGGGACAGGGAATGGCTACACCTTC. Translating it yields CASSLLGTGNGYTF.